This T cell receptor beta chain emerged from a study of T cell clusters in autoimmune cytopenias. Overall study findings and caveats: The cluster-lack signature was not seen for secondary cytopenia versus chronic lymphocytic leukemia. No experiment has yet validated the function of the T cell clusters defined in silico.

This clonotype is deemed medium-sized (0.01 to 0.1%) by its frequency. Antigen specificity is unknown. CDR1 and CDR2 from the germline V gene are MNHEY and SVGEGT. This CDR3 has 14 amino acids. One tube held mixed TRB-A and TRB-B primer pools for touch-down PCR. TCRdb re-called the multiplex PCR reads and catalogs CDR3 proteins one per entry, DNA excluded. The sample table sets out over 1,400 distinct CDR3 sequences. TRB was amplified from approximately 250 ng of peripheral blood genomic DNA per sample. The same data also went into a second study, on T cell repertoires in aging, cancer and after chemotherapy. From that report: Paired samples before and after chemotherapy came from chronic lymphocytic leukemia patients on fludarabine- or bendamustine-based regimens. Across the chemotherapy interval, each cancer cohort showed higher median generation probability, suggesting thymic rebound.

This TCR was recovered from a human donor with chronic lymphocytic leukemia. Sequenced sample: peripheral blood. V is TRBV6-2 or TRBV6-3 and J is TRBJ2-5. CDR3 amino acids: CASSASFGEETQYF.